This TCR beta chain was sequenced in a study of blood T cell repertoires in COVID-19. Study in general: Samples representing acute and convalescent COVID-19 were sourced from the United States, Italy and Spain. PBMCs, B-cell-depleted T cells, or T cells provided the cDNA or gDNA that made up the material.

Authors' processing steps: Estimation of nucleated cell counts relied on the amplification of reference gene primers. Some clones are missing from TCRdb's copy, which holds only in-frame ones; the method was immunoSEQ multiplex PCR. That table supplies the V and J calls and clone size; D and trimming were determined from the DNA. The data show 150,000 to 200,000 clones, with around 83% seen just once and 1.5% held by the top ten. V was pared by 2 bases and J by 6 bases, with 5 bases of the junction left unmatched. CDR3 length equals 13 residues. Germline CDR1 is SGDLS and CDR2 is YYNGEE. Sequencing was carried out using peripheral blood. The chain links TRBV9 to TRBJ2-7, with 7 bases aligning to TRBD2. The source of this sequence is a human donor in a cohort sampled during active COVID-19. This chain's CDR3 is CASSVGGSSEQYF. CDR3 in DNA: TGTGCCAGCAGCGTCGGCGGGAGCTCCGAGCAGTACTTC.